Below, 2 T cell receptor beta chains from the same sample are listed, as sequenced in a study of naive and memory T cell subsets. Four PCR rounds used nested alpha and beta constant region primers plus the SP2 primer. TCRdb reanalysed the 5' RACE reads using MiXCR and keeps one entry per CDR3 protein. The repertoire consists of about 48,000 distinct CDR3 sequences, with 4.7% occurring once and the leading ten covering about 0.8%. TCR cDNA received a 3' ligated oligonucleotide that carried a UMI. The receptor source for this set is a female donor in good health.

This clonotype was recorded at least ten times. The junction departs from germline at one end; a sequencing error may be responsible. The gene calls are TRBV30 and TRBJ1-2; 7 positions match TRBD1. Germline CDR1 GTSNPN, CDR2 SVGIG (reference sequence). The CDR3 covers 15 residues. The CDR3 is CAWSVGTGQNYGDTF. CDR3 nucleotides: TGTGCCTGGAGTGTGGGGACGGGACAGAACTATGGCGACACCTTC.

This clonotype has at least ten counts. This chain joins TRBV9 and TRBJ2-1; D is undetermined. The CDR3 has 15 amino acids. V gave up 2 bases and J gave up 7 bases, with 16 bases separating them. Germline CDR1 and CDR2: SGDLS and YYNGEE. This CDR3 is CASSVGRRERNEQFF. In DNA, the CDR3 is TGTGCCAGCAGCGTTGGTCGCCGCGAAAGGAATGAGCAGTTCTTC.